The 10 T cell receptor beta chains presented below share a single source sample, sequenced in a study of T cells after yellow fever vaccination. TCRdb re-called the 5' RACE reads with MiXCR, one entry per CDR3 protein. The sample holds roughly 350,000 distinct CDR3 sequences; 4.1% are singletons and the top ten take 20% to 25%. Sequencing was performed on PBMCs, taken 5 days after the yellow fever booster vaccination. These receptors were taken from a man aged 18 to 30 who received the YFV17D yellow fever vaccine.

This clonotype was seen only a few times. This chain uses TRBV7-2 with TRBJ1-5; no clear D. Between the trimmed V and J ends, which lost 1 base and 1 base, there was a span of 5 bases. The CDR3 length is 14 residues. Germline V CDR1 and CDR2: SGHTA, FQGNSA. The CDR3 region has the DNA TGTGCCAGCAGCTTAGACGAGAGCAATCAGCCCCAGCATTTT. This translates into CASSLDESNQPQHF.

This clonotype has a handful of counts. The rearrangement joins TRBV7-2 to TRBJ2-7; tentatively, D is TRBD1 (6 bases). The CDR3 is 13 residues long. The germline V gene encodes CDR1 SGHTA and CDR2 FQGNSA. The V end lost 3 bases, the J end lost 4 bases, and 10 bases lay between the germline ends. DNA for the CDR3: TGTGCCAGCAGCTTTCCGAGGGGGTACGAGCAGTACTTC. This translates into CASSFPRGYEQYF.

The chain carries TRBV14 and TRBJ1-5; unclear D gene. This CDR3 comprises 14 residues. The germline CDR1 and CDR2 sequences are SGHDN and FVKESK. Trimming cost V 0 bases and J 7 bases, with 10 bases left between them. DNA of the CDR3: TGTGCCAGCAGCCAAGAGTCCTCCGGGCAGCCCCAGCATTTT. As protein: CASSQESSGQPQHF.

The chain combines TRBV7-2 with TRBJ2-4, with TRBD1 matching over 10 bases. Germline-derived CDR1 and CDR2 are SGHTA and FQGNSA. V was pared by 5 bases and J by 6 bases, with 10 bases of the junction left unmatched. The CDR3 covers 16 residues. The CDR3: CASSPYDRGRINIQYF. The CDR3 coding sequence is TGTGCCAGCAGCCCCTATGACAGGGGGCGCATAAACATTCAGTACTTC.

A few counts support this clonotype. The chain employs TRBV7-7 and TRBJ2-5, with a weak D call TRBD2 (5 bases). V was trimmed by 2 bases and J by 0 bases, leaving 10 bases between them. There are 15 residues in the CDR3. Germline values: CDR1 SSHAT, CDR2 FNYEAQ (reference sequence). CDR3 coding DNA: TGTGCCAGCAGCTTAAGAACAGCGGACCAAGAGACCCAGTACTTC. Amino acid sequence: CASSLRTADQETQYF.

This clonotype was seen at least ten times. The chain combines TRBV19 with TRBJ1-5, with TRBD1 identical over 7 bases. Per the germline V gene, CDR1 is LNHDA and CDR2 is SQIVND (reference sequence). CDR3 length equals 14 residues. With V trimmed by 6 bases and J by 5 bases, 7 bases remained unmatched. CDR3 protein: CASRRTGGDQPQHF. DNA for the CDR3: TGTGCCAGTAGAAGGACAGGCGGCGATCAGCCCCAGCATTTT.

This clonotype has at least ten counts. The rearrangement joins TRBV5-1 to TRBJ2-5; TRBD2 matches at 10 bases. V lost 0 bases to trimming and J lost 7 bases; unmatched junction nucleotides: 3. The CDR3 contains 14 residues. From germline, CDR1 is SGHRS and CDR2 YFSETQ. CDR3 loop: CASSLESGGVTQYF. CDR3 sequence (DNA): TGCGCCAGCAGCTTGGAGAGCGGGGGGGTGACCCAGTACTTC.

This clonotype was counted many times. The CDR3 protein is CASSLSGGGNQPQHF. The CDR3 DNA reads as TGTGCCAGCAGTCTATCGGGTGGGGGCAATCAGCCCCAGCATTTT. This chain connects TRBV12-3 or TRBV12-4 to TRBJ1-5; D unresolved. This CDR3 spans 15 amino acids. Deletions cut 5 bases from V and 2 bases from J, with 13 bases between.

V is TRBV18 and J is TRBJ2-3; TRBD1 matches 9 bases. The V segment lost 6 bases and the J segment 3 bases; nucleotides outside the gene matches: 10. From germline, CDR1 is KGHSH and CDR2 LQKENI. The CDR3 totals 16 residues. The CDR3 here is CASSSNTGGPTDTQYF. The CDR3 DNA is TGTGCCAGCTCGTCGAATACAGGGGGCCCTACAGATACGCAGTATTTT.

This clonotype occurred many times. The chain uses TRBV5-1 and TRBJ1-2, with a tentative D call TRBD1 (5 bases). Per the germline V gene, CDR1 is SGHRS and CDR2 is YFSETQ. Trimming removed 2 bases from V and 2 bases from J, with 10 bases in between. This CDR3 region has 14 residues. CDR3 protein: CASSFQGKNYGYTF. In DNA form, the CDR3 reads TGCGCCAGCAGCTTTCAGGGAAAGAACTATGGCTACACCTTC. The whole variable domain, filled in from reference TRBV5-1 and TRBJ1-2, reads KAGVTQTPRYLIKTRGQQVTLSCSPISGHRSVSWYQQTPGQGLQFLFEYFSETQRNKGNFPGRFSGRQFSNSRSEMNVSTLELGDSALYLCASSFQGKNYGYTFGSGTRLTVV.